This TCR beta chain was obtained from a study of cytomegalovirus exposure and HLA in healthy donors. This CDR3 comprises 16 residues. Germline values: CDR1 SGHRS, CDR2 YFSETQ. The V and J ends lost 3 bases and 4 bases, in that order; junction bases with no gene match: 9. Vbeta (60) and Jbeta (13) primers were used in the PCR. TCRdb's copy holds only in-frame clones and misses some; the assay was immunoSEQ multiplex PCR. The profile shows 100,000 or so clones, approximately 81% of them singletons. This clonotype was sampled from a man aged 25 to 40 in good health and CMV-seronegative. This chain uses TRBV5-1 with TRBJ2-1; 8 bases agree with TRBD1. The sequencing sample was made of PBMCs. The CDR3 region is CASSSGSGQDYNEQFF. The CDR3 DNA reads TGCGCCAGCAGCTCGGGGTCGGGACAGGATTACAATGAGCAGTTCTTC.